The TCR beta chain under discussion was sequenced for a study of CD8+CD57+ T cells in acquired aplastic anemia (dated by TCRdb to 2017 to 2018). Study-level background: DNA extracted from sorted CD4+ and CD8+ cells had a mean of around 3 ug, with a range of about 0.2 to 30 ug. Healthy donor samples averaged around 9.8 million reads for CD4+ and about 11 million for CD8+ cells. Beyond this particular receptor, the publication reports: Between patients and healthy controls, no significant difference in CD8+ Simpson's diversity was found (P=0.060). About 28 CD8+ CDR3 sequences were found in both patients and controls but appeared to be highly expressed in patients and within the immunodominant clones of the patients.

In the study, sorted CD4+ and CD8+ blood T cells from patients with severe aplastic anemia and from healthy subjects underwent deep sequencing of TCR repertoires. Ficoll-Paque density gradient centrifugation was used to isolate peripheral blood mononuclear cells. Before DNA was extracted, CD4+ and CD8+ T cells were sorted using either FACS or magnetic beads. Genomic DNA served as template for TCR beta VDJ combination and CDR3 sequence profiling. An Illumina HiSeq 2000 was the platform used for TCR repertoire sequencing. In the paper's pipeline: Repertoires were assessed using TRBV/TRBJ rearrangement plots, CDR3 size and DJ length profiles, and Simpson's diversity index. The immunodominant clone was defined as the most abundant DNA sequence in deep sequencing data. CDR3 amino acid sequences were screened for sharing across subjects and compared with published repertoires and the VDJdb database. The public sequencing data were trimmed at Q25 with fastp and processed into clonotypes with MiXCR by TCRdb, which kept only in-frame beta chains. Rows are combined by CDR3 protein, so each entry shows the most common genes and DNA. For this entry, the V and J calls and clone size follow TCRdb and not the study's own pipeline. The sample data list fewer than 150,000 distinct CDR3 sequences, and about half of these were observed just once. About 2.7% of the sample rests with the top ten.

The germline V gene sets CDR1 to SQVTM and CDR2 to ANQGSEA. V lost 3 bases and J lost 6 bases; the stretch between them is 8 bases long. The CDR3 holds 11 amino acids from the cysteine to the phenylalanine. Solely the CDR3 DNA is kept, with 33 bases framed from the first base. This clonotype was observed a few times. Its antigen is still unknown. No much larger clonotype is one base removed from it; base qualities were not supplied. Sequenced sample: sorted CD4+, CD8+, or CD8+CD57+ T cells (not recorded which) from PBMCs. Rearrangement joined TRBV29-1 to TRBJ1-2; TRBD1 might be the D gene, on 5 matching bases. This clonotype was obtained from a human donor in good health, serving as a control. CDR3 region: CSVEAQDGYTF. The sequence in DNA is TGCAGCGTTGAGGCACAGGATGGCTACACCTTC.